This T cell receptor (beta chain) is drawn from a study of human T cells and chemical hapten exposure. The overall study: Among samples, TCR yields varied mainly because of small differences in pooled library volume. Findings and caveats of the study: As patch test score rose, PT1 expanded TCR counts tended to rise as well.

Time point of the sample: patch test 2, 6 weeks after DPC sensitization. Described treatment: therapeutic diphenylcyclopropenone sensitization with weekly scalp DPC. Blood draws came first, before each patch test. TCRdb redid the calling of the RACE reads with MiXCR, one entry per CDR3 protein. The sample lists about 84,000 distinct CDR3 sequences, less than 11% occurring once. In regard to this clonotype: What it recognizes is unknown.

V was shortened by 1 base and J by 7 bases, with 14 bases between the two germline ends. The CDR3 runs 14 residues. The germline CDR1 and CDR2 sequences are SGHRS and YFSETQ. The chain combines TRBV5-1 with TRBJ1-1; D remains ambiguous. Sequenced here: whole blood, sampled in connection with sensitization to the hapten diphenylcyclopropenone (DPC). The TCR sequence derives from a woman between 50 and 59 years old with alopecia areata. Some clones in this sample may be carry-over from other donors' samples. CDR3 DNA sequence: TGCGCCAGCAGCTTGCGCGGACCGTTGGGTGAAGCTTTCTTT. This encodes CASSLRGPLGEAFF. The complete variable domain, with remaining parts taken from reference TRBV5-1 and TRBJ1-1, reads KAGVTQTPRYLIKTRGQQVTLSCSPISGHRSVSWYQQTPGQGLQFLFEYFSETQRNKGNFPGRFSGRQFSNSRSEMNVSTLELGDSALYLCASSLRGPLGEAFFGQGTRLTVV.